This T cell receptor beta chain was recorded in a study of T cell clonality in common variable immunodeficiency. This clone was recorded at least ten times. The antigen remains unidentified. Assay: immunoSEQ multiplex PCR; the TCRdb copy retains only in-frame clones and omits some. The sample yields more than 35,000 clones, without any singletons. Caucasian heritage predominated among both patients and controls. All CVID subjects were on immunoglobulin replacement for at least one year. Blood samples were heparinized, about 5 to 9 ml per donor. Whole-study results and caveats: Reportedly, TCR beta sequences from common variable immunodeficiency showed fewer deletions and N-nucleotide insertions.

Sequenced material: peripheral blood mononuclear cells. This sequence originates from a human donor with common variable immunodeficiency.

The sequenced part of the CDR3 DNA is TGTGCCAGCTCACCTTTTGAGGGCAGCAGCAATCAGCCC. The encoded protein is CASSPFEGSSNQP. The whole CDR3 reads CASSPFEGSSNQPQHF. The V gene is TRBV18, the J gene TRBJ1-5; D is unclear. The sequence runs out 3 residues before the end of the CDR3; the remainder is reconstructed from the germline J gene. The germline V gene has CDR1 KGHSH and CDR2 LQKENI. This CDR3 is 16 amino acids long. V was cut by 3 bases and J by 1 base, with 13 bases left in between.